Sequencing of this T cell receptor beta chain was carried out in a study of blood T cell repertoires in COVID-19. Study as a whole: Donors in the United States, Italy and Spain gave samples during acute or convalescent COVID-19. T cells, B-cell-depleted T cells, or PBMCs provided the cDNA or gDNA that served as material.

Original data processing: Amplifying reference gene primers gave estimates of nucleated cell counts. Libraries were prepared by immunoSEQ multiplex PCR; TCRdb keeps only in-frame clonotypes and omits some of them. V, J and clone size derive from that table, while D and trimming were established from the DNA sequence. The profile covers 140,000 to 150,000 clones, with roughly 76% appearing a single time and 7% to 10% taken by the ten largest. Trimming stripped 8 bases from V and 2 bases from J, with 9 bases between. Looked up from germline, CDR1 is MNHEY and CDR2 is SVGAGI. The CDR3 runs to 12 residues.

The rearrangement uses TRBV6-5 and TRBJ1-2, with D tentatively TRBD1 (5 bases). Material for sequencing was peripheral blood. This sequence was found in a human donor with acute or convalescent COVID-19. The donor label of this sample is uncertain. The CDR3 is CASADSNYGYTF. CDR3 nucleotide sequence: TGTGCCAGCGCCGACAGCAACTATGGCTACACCTTC.